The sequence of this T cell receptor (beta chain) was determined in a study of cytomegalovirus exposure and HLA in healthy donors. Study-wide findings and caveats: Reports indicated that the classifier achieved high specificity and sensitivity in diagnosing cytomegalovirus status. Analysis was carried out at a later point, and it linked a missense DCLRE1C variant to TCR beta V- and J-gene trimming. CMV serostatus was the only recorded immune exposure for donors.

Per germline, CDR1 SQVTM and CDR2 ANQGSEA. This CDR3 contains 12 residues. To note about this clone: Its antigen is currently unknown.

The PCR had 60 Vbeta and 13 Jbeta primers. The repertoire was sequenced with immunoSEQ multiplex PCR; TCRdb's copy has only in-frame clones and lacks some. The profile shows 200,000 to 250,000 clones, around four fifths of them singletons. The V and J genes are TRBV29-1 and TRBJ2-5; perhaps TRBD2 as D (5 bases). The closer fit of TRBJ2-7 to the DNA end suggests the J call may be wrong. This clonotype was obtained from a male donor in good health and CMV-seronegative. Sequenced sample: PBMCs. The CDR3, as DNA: TGCAGCGTTGAAGGAACTAGCTACGAGCAGTACTTC. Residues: CSVEGTSYEQYF.